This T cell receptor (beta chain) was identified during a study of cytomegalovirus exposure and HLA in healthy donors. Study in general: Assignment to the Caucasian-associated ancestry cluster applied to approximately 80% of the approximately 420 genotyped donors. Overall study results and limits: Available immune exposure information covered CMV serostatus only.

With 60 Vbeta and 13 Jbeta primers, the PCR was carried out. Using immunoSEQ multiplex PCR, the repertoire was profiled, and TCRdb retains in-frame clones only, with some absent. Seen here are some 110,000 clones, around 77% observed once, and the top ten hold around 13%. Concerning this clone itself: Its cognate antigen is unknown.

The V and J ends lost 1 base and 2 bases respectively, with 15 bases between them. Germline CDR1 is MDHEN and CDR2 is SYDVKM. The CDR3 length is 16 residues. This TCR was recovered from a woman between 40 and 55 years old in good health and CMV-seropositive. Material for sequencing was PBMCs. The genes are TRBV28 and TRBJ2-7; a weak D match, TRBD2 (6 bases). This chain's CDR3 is CASSLYGRRETYEQYF. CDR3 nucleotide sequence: TGTGCCAGCAGTTTATATGGGAGACGGGAGACCTACGAGCAGTACTTC.